This TCR beta chain was profiled in a study of technical replicates of blood from several donors. Profiled with immunoSEQ multiplex PCR; TCRdb holds only in-frame clones, not every one. Of about 70,000 clones in the sample, around 97% are singletons; the top ten hold 0.21%. The CDR3 contains 15 residues. V gave up 2 bases and J gave up 4 bases; unmatched junction bases: 5. Germline loops: CDR1 LGHNT, CDR2 FRNRAP. The material sequenced was T cells isolated from PBMCs. V gene TRBV12-5 combines with J gene TRBJ2-1, with 7 bases aligning to TRBD2. The TCR sequence derives from a human donor in good health. The CDR3 spells CASGLTGGSYNEQFF. In DNA, the CDR3 is TGTGCTAGTGGTTTGACGGGGGGTAGTTACAATGAGCAGTTCTTC.